One and the same sample provided the 2 T cell receptor beta chains below, sequenced in a study of beta chain features in type 1 diabetes. Study-level findings and limits: Type 1 diabetes patients had moderately but significantly shorter TCRB CDR3s in all four CD4+ subsets.

As every portion of the isolated RNA was reverse transcribed, the sequencing read expressed TCRB transcripts. Profiling relied on immunoSEQ multiplex PCR, and the TCRdb table lists in-frame clones only, not all of them. The sample has roughly 730,000 clones, roughly 13% seen once; the top ten hold about 0.02%. These receptors lack a known antigen. Material: naive CD4+ T cells from blood. The receptors were gathered from a man aged 18 to 30 with type 1 diabetes.

This clone has a handful of counts. The chain recombines TRBV7-2 with TRBJ2-1; no clear D gene. CDR1 and CDR2 (germline): SGHTA, FQGNSA. Between the trimmed V and J ends, which lost 5 bases and 1 base, there was a span of 3 bases. The CDR3 loop spans 12 amino acids. The CDR3: CASSPSYNEQFF. The CDR3 DNA reads TGTGCCAGCAGCCCATCCTACAATGAGCAGTTCTTC.

This clone appeared a few times. The genes are TRBV11-2 and TRBJ2-2; D tentatively reads TRBD1 or TRBD2 (5 bases each). V lost 2 bases to trimming and J lost 5 bases, with 9 bases between them. The germline gives CDR1 SGHAT, CDR2 FQNNGV. This CDR3 region has 14 residues. CDR3 amino acids: CASSLSRETGELFF. In DNA form, the CDR3 reads TGTGCCAGCAGCTTAAGCAGGGAGACCGGGGAGCTGTTTTTT.